This T cell receptor (beta chain) was obtained from a study of T cells in Graves' hyperthyroidism and ophthalmopathy. V gave up 6 bases and J gave up 0 bases, with 18 bases separating them. The CDR3 spans 16 residues. The germline gives CDR1 MNHEY, CDR2 SVGEGT. Researchers took RNA transcripts and amplified the TCR beta CDR3 regions from them. RT-PCR in the first round (using the HTBI primer set) targeted the TCR CDR3. TCRdb independently ran MiXCR on the multiplex PCR reads; one entry per CDR3 protein. The table has hundreds of thousands of distinct CDR3 sequences, less than 30% seen once. The hyperthyroidism patients had all been newly diagnosed, and their disease duration was under 2 months. Their ages ranged from 18 to 65 years. In making diagnoses, clinical symptoms, serum thyroxine and TRAb, thyroid ultrasound and orbital computed tomography were all used. Blood sampling occurred at first hyperthyroidism diagnosis, ahead of any ophthalmopathy symptoms.

The chain recombines TRBV6-2 or TRBV6-3 with TRBJ2-7, with D tentatively TRBD1 or TRBD2 (5 bases each). The sample taken for sequencing was blood. This receptor was taken from a man aged 40-49 years with Graves' hyperthyroidism that later progressed to Graves' ophthalmopathy. The DNA for the CDR3 is TGTGCCAGCAGCTATTACTCCGGGACCGACTCCTACGAGCAGTACTTC. This translates into CASSYYSGTDSYEQYF.